The 8 T cell receptor beta chains presented below share a single source sample, sequenced in a study of technical replicates of blood from a few donors. Libraries were prepared by immunoSEQ multiplex PCR; TCRdb keeps only in-frame clonotypes and omits some of them. This sample has some 15,000 clones, with just over 85% found just once. Sequenced sample: PBMCs. The receptors here all came from a human donor in good health.

This chain joins TRBV10-1 and TRBJ2-3; possible D gene TRBD2, 6 bases. Germline CDR1 reads WNHNN; CDR2 reads SYGVQD (reference sequence). The CDR3 length is 14 residues. Trimming left V 4 bases short and J 2 bases short, with 10 bases between. The CDR3 nucleotides are TGCGCCAGCAGTGTAGGCGGGAACACAGATACGCAGTATTTT. As protein: CASSVGGNTDTQYF.

The CDR3 nucleotides are TGTGCCTGGAGTACGGGACTTAAGAACACTGAAGCTTTCTTT. It encodes CAWSTGLKNTEAFF. This chain uses TRBV30 with TRBJ1-1, with TRBD1 as a possible D gene (5 bases). This CDR3 contains 14 residues. Germline CDR1 and CDR2: GTSNPN and SVGIG (reference sequence). Trimming cost V 2 bases and J 1 base, with 11 bases left between them.

CDR3 region: CASSLEPYEQYF. The CDR3 nucleotides are TGTGCCAGCAGCTTGGAGCCCTACGAGCAGTACTTC. V gene TRBV7-2 combines with J gene TRBJ2-7, with unresolved D. V was pared by 3 bases and J by 2 bases, with 5 bases between. In germline, CDR1 is SGHTA, CDR2 FQGNSA. This CDR3 has 12 residues.

This clone was seen once. The chain combines TRBV11-2 with TRBJ2-1; D is undetermined. Trimming stripped 5 bases from V and 10 bases from J, with 12 bases between. Germline V gives CDR1 SGHAT, CDR2 FQNNGV. This CDR3 region has 12 residues. The CDR3 coding sequence is TGTGCCAGCAGCGAGGCCAGCCCCGAGCAGTTCTTC. Its protein product is CASSEASPEQFF.

V usage is TRBV11-2 and J usage is TRBJ2-3; D remains ambiguous. Germline CDR1 SGHAT, CDR2 FQNNGV. V was pared by 2 bases and J by 1 base, with 7 bases between. This CDR3 spans 14 amino acids. CDR3 coding DNA: TGTGCCAGCAGCTTATCCGGAGGCACAGATACGCAGTATTTT. Amino acids: CASSLSGGTDTQYF. The variable domain in full, completed from reference TRBV11-2 and TRBJ2-3, reads EAGVAQSPRYKIIEKRQSVAFWCNPISGHATLYWYQQILGQGPKLLIQFQNNGVVDDSQLPKDRFSAERLKGVDSTLKIQPAKLEDSAVYLCASSLSGGTDTQYFGPGTRLTVL.

The chain carries TRBV5-1 and TRBJ2-2; a weak D match, TRBD2 (7 bases). The CDR3 covers 15 residues. V lost 2 bases and J 5 bases, leaving 13 bases between the germline ends. Germline V CDR1 and CDR2: SGHRS, YFSETQ. CDR3 sequence: CASSLGGARTGELFF. The DNA for the CDR3 is TGCGCCAGCAGCTTAGGGGGGGCCAGGACCGGGGAGCTGTTTTTT. Full variable domain (rest looked up from reference TRBV5-1 and TRBJ2-2): KAGVTQTPRYLIKTRGQQVTLSCSPISGHRSVSWYQQTPGQGLQFLFEYFSETQRNKGNFPGRFSGRQFSNSRSEMNVSTLELGDSALYLCASSLGGARTGELFFGEGSRLTVL.

CDR3 nucleotide sequence: TGTGCCAGCAGTTACCATCAGGGGGAAGTAACCGGGGAGCTGTTTTTT. Protein: CASSYHQGEVTGELFF. The chain couples TRBV6-6 to TRBJ2-2; TRBD1 agrees at 7 bases. J was trimmed by 5 bases and V by 2 bases; bases with no gene match: 8. From germline, CDR1 is MNHNY and CDR2 SVGAGI (reference sequence). This CDR3 spans 16 amino acids.

The CDR3 is CASSFWFTSGEQYF. Here the CDR3 DNA reads TGTGCCAGCAGTTTTTGGTTTACATCTGGTGAGCAGTACTTC. This rearrangement joins TRBV27 to TRBJ2-7; D is undetermined. This CDR3 is built from 14 residues. Germline CDR1 MNHEY, CDR2 SMNVEV (reference sequence). With 3 bases removed from V and 7 bases from J, the gap between germline ends came to 16 bases.